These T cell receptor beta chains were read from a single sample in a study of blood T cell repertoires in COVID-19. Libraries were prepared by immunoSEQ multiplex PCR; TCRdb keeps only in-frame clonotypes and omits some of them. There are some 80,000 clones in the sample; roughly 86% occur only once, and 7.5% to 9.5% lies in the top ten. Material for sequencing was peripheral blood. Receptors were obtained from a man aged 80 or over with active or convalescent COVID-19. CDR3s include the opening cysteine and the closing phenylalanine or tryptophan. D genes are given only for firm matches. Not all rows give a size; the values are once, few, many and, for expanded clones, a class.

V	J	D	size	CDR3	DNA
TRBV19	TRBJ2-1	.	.	CASSISRGTHNEQFF	TGTGCCAGTAGTATTTCCCGGGGGACGCACAATGAGCAGTTCTTC
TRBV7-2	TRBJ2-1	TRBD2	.	CASSEAGGPYNEQFF	TGTGCCAGCAGCGAAGCGGGGGGGCCCTACAATGAGCAGTTCTTC
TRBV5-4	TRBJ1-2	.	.	CASSLAGQGGRGYTF	TGTGCCAGCAGCTTGGCCGGGCAGGGAGGGCGCGGCTACACCTTC
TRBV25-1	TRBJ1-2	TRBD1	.	CASSELQGAGGYTF	TGTGCCAGCAGTGAATTGCAGGGGGCTGGGGGCTACACCTTC
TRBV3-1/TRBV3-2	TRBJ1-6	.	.	CASSQGGRENSPLHF	TGTGCCAGCAGCCAAGGCGGCAGGGAAAATTCACCCCTCCACTTT
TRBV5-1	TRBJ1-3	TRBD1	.	CASSSPNRQGSGNTIYF	TGCGCCAGCAGCTCCCCGAACAGACAGGGCTCTGGAAACACCATATATTTT
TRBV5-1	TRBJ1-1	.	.	CASTRGASDQGSTEAFF	TGCGCCAGCACCCGGGGGGCCAGCGACCAGGGTAGCACTGAAGCTTTCTTT
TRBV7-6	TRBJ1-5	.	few	CASSSEVGASNQPQHF	TGTGCCAGCAGCTCCGAAGTGGGGGCGTCCAATCAGCCCCAGCATTTT
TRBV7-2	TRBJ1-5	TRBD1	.	CASSPLQGGNQPQHF	TGTGCCAGCAGCCCCTTACAGGGGGGAAATCAGCCCCAGCATTTT
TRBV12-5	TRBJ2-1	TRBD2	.	CASTGLAANEQFF	TGTGCTAGTACGGGACTAGCAGCCAATGAGCAGTTCTTC
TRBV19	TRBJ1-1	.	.	CASSKTGRNTEAFF	TGTGCCAGTAGTAAAACAGGGCGGAACACTGAAGCTTTCTTT
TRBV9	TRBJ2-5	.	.	CASSARLRLQETQYF	TGTGCCAGCAGCGCTAGACTAAGGCTCCAAGAGACCCAGTACTTC
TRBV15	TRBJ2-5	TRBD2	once	CATSRAGGQETQYF	TGTGCCACCAGCAGGGCGGGGGGGCAAGAGACCCAGTACTTC
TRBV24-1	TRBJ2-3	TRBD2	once	CATSDREAGRYTDTQYF	TGTGCCACCAGTGATAGGGAAGCGGGAAGATACACAGATACGCAGTATTTT
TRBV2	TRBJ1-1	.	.	CASSEGTGWTPEAFF	TGTGCCAGCAGTGAAGGCACAGGATGGACCCCTGAAGCTTTCTTT
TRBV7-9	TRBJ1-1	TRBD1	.	CASSLGSRGLTEAFF	TGTGCCAGCAGCTTAGGGAGTAGGGGGCTCACTGAAGCTTTCTTT
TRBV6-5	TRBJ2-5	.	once	CASSPQGGLGTQYF	TGTGCCAGCAGTCCACAAGGAGGCCTCGGGACCCAGTACTTC
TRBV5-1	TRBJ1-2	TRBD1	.	CASSPPPGGNGYTF	TGCGCCAGCAGCCCACCGCCAGGGGGTAATGGCTACACCTTC
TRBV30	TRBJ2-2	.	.	CAWSVGGTGELFF	TGTGCCTGGAGTGTCGGGGGAACCGGGGAGCTGTTTTTT
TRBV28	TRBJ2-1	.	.	CASSLFQGQFF	TGTGCCAGCAGTTTGTTCCAGGGGCAGTTCTTC
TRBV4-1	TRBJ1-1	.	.	CASSQVGAYEAFF	TGCGCCAGCAGCCAAGTTGGGGCCTATGAAGCTTTCTTT
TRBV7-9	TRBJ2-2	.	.	CASSFSHRSGELFF	TGTGCCAGCAGCTTTTCTCACAGGTCCGGGGAGCTGTTTTTT